These 21 T cell receptor beta chains originate from one sample sequenced in a study of cytomegalovirus exposure and HLA in healthy donors. PCR used 60 Vbeta primers and 13 Jbeta primers. Using immunoSEQ multiplex PCR, the repertoire was profiled, and TCRdb retains in-frame clones only, with some absent. The data show approximately 150,000 clones, roughly 84% seen once. Sequenced: PBMCs. All receptors come from a young man in good health and CMV-seronegative.

The chain carries TRBV18 and TRBJ2-6; D is uncertain. Germline loops: CDR1 KGHSH, CDR2 LQKENI. The CDR3 runs to 18 residues. V was shortened by 5 bases and J by 0 bases, with 17 bases between the two germline ends. The CDR3 DNA reads TGTGCCAGCTCAACCACCGTACAGCCACACTCTGGGGCCAACGTCCTGACTTTC. Translated: CASSTTVQPHSGANVLTF.

The chain combines TRBV9 with TRBJ1-2; D might be TRBD1 (6 bases). The CDR3 consists of 16 residues. The germline CDR1 and CDR2 sequences are SGDLS and YYNGEE. The germline V and J ends were trimmed by 6 bases and 6 bases, with 24 bases remaining between them. CDR3: CASKGRTARGRDGYTF. The CDR3 DNA sequence: TGTGCCAGCAAAGGGCGGACAGCCCGCGGAAGAGATGGCTACACCTTC.

The gene calls are TRBV10-3 and TRBJ2-1; 9 nucleotides match TRBD2. The CDR3 contains 14 residues. Germline CDR1 and CDR2: ENHRY and SYGVKD. Germline trimming cut 4 bases from V and 6 bases from J; bases unmatched to any gene: 4. The CDR3 bases are TGTGCCATCAGTGGGGGGACTAGCATCAATGAGCAGTTCTTC. Protein: CAISGGTSINEQFF.

This clone was found once. The V call is TRBV2, the J call TRBJ2-7; 12 bases fit TRBD1. CDR1 is SNHLY, CDR2 FYNNEI, per germline. V dropped 8 bases and J dropped 3; count of bases not matched to a gene: 8. The CDR3 is made up of 15 amino acids. CDR3 loop: CASERDRGQIYEQYF. The CDR3 nucleotides are TGTGCCAGCGAGCGGGACAGGGGGCAGATCTACGAGCAGTACTTC.

This clone was detected a few times. The chain joins TRBV5-4 to TRBJ2-5, with no clear D. Trimming left V 0 bases short and J 2 bases short, with 11 bases between. The germline V gene encodes CDR1 SGHNT and CDR2 YYREEE (reference sequence). CDR3 length equals 15 residues. Written as DNA, the CDR3 is TGTGCCAGCAGCTTGGATCTGGCCGGGCAAGAGACCCAGTACTTC. It specifies CASSLDLAGQETQYF.

The CDR3 DNA sequence: TGTGCCAGCAGTAGCAGGGAAGGGAACACTGAAGCTTTCTTT. Its protein product is CASSSREGNTEAFF. The chain employs TRBV27 and TRBJ1-1, with D possibly TRBD1 on 5 matching bases. This CDR3 is 14 amino acids long. Between the trimmed V and J ends, which lost 5 bases and 1 base, there was a span of 11 bases. Germline lookup yields CDR1 MNHEY and CDR2 SMNVEV (reference sequence).

The CDR3 loop is CATSRPAPGLAGGSPYEQYF. The CDR3 DNA is TGTGCCACCAGCAGACCCGCACCGGGACTAGCGGGAGGGTCTCCCTACGAGCAGTACTTC. The V gene is TRBV15, the J gene TRBJ2-7, with TRBD2 matching 16 bases. Germline V gives CDR1 LNHNV, CDR2 YYDKDF (reference sequence). Trimming took 2 bases from V and 2 from J; bases not matched to a gene: 12. The CDR3 totals 20 residues.

The DNA for the CDR3 is TGTGCCAGCAGCGTAGGCAGGTCAAACACAGATACGCAGTATTTT. Translated, it gives CASSVGRSNTDTQYF. The rearrangement uses TRBV9 and TRBJ2-3; D is ambiguous. Germline V CDR1 and CDR2: SGDLS, YYNGEE. V lost 0 bases and J 2 bases, leaving 10 bases between the germline ends. CDR3 length equals 15 residues.

This rearrangement joins TRBV10-1 to TRBJ2-7; D perhaps matches TRBD1 (5 bases). CDR1 and CDR2 (germline): WNHNN, SYGVQD (reference sequence). With 0 bases removed from V and 5 bases from J, the gap between germline ends came to 14 bases. The CDR3 runs 15 residues. This CDR3 reads CASSESGQGGHEQYF. CDR3 coding DNA: TGCGCCAGCAGTGAGTCGGGGCAGGGTGGCCACGAGCAGTACTTC.

The rearrangement uses TRBV9 and TRBJ2-3, with 9 bases that match TRBD1. Germline values: CDR1 SGDLS, CDR2 YYNGEE. Germline trimming cut 4 bases from V and 4 bases from J; bases unmatched to any gene: 13. The CDR3 is made up of 17 amino acids. CDR3 sequence (DNA): TGTGCCAGCAGCCTAGGCAGGGGACAGGGATGGCCAGATACGCAGTATTTT. Translation gives CASSLGRGQGWPDTQYF.

The chain employs TRBV27 and TRBJ2-5, with TRBD2 identical over 8 bases. The DNA matches TRBJ2-7 better at its end, which makes the J call doubtful. Germline V CDR1 and CDR2: MNHEY, SMNVEV (reference sequence). There are 15 residues in the CDR3. The CDR3 region has the DNA TGTGCCAGCCCAAAAGGCGGGACTAGAAGTTGCGAGCAGTACTTC. This sequence encodes CASPKGGTRSCEQYF.

The chain combines TRBV5-6 with TRBJ2-1; 12 nucleotides match TRBD2. Trimming at V came to 2 bases and at J to 8 bases, leaving 8 bases not matched to a gene. This CDR3 has 16 amino acids. CDR1 is SGHDT, CDR2 YYEEEE, per germline. This CDR3 is CASSLGGLAGFHEQFF. The CDR3 DNA reads as TGTGCCAGCAGCTTAGGTGGACTAGCGGGGTTTCATGAGCAGTTCTTC.

V and J are TRBV5-1 and TRBJ1-2; a possible D gene is TRBD1 (5 bases). The germline gives CDR1 SGHRS, CDR2 YFSETQ. The V end was cut by 4 bases, the J end by 5 bases, with 24 bases between. This CDR3 comprises 17 residues. CDR3 in amino acids: CASSASGLLTTGYGYTF. For the CDR3, the DNA is TGCGCCAGCAGCGCCTCGGGACTGCTGACGACGGGTTATGGCTACACCTTC. The full variable domain, completed using reference TRBV5-1 and TRBJ1-2, is KAGVTQTPRYLIKTRGQQVTLSCSPISGHRSVSWYQQTPGQGLQFLFEYFSETQRNKGNFPGRFSGRQFSNSRSEMNVSTLELGDSALYLCASSASGLLTTGYGYTFGSGTRLTVV.

The gene calls are TRBV10-1 and TRBJ2-1; 10 bases map to TRBD2. The CDR3 loop spans 12 amino acids. Trimming at V came to 9 bases and at J to 5 bases, leaving 1 base not matched to a gene. Per the germline V gene, CDR1 is WNHNN and CDR2 is SYGVQD (reference sequence). The CDR3 loop is CARGLANNEQFF. In DNA form, the CDR3 reads TGCGCCAGGGGACTAGCGAACAATGAGCAGTTCTTC.

This clone was counted a single time. The CDR3 region is CASSLGAGTSFRPAEQYF. CDR3 nucleotides: TGTGCCAGCAGCTTAGGCGCCGGGACTAGCTTTCGACCTGCCGAGCAGTACTTC. V usage is TRBV7-2 and J usage is TRBJ2-7; 9 nucleotides agree with TRBD2. This CDR3 has 18 amino acids. Germline CDR1 SGHTA, CDR2 FQGNSA. V dropped 1 base and J dropped 6; count of bases not matched to a gene: 16.

DNA for the CDR3: TGTGCCAGCAGGCCGATCGGTACCTACGAGCAGTACTTC. It translates to CASRPIGTYEQYF. This rearrangement joins TRBV28 to TRBJ2-7, with D unresolved. Germline V lookup: CDR1 MDHEN, CDR2 SYDVKM. The CDR3 is 13 residues long. Trimming cost V 6 bases and J 2 bases, with 11 bases left between them.

The rearrangement links TRBV28 to TRBJ1-5; TRBD1 might be the D (6 bases). This CDR3 contains 15 residues. Germline loops: CDR1 MDHEN, CDR2 SYDVKM. V lost 1 base, J lost 6 bases, and 13 bases lay in between. The CDR3 region has the DNA TGTGCCAGCAGTTTATTTGCAGGGGCGGGTCAGCCCCAGCATTTT. It specifies CASSLFAGAGQPQHF. Filled out from reference TRBV28 and TRBJ1-5, the complete variable domain reads DVKVTQSSRYLVKRTGEKVFLECVQDMDHENMFWYRQDPGLGLRLIYFSYDVKMKEKGDIPEGYSVSREKKERFSLILESASTNQTSMYLCASSLFAGAGQPQHFGDGTRLSIL.

V usage is TRBV18 and J usage is TRBJ2-5, with no clear D. The CDR3 sequence is 14 residues long. The germline gives CDR1 KGHSH, CDR2 LQKENI. V dropped 2 bases and J dropped 7 bases, with 14 bases sitting between them. The chain's CDR3 is CASSPRGTGWTQYF. In nucleotides, the CDR3 is TGTGCCAGCTCACCAAGAGGAACCGGGTGGACCCAGTACTTC. The full variable domain, rest sourced from reference TRBV18 and TRBJ2-5, is NAGVMQNPRHLVRRRGQEARLRCSPMKGHSHVYWYRQLPEEGLKFMVYLQKENIIDESGMPKERFSAEFPKEGPSILRIQQVVRGDSAAYFCASSPRGTGWTQYFGPGTRLLVL.

The chain carries TRBV6-6 and TRBJ1-1; TRBD1 is a possible D gene (5 bases). The germline V and J ends were trimmed by 5 bases and 6 bases, with 10 bases remaining between them. CDR1 MNHNY and CDR2 SVGAGI come from the germline V gene (reference sequence). The CDR3 is 12 residues long. CDR3 sequence (DNA): TGTGCCAGCAGTGCAGGGTATCCTGAAGCTTTCTTT. It is translated as CASSAGYPEAFF.

This sequence joins TRBV5-1 and TRBJ2-5, with 8 bases lining up with TRBD2. Germline CDR1 reads SGHRS; CDR2 reads YFSETQ. Germline trimming cut 2 bases from V and 4 bases from J; bases unmatched to any gene: 7. CDR3 size: 15 residues. In nucleotides, the CDR3 is TGCGCCAGCAGCTTAAACAGGGCGGGGGGAGAGACCCAGTACTTC. Residues: CASSLNRAGGETQYF.

This chain uses TRBV15 with TRBJ2-4; possible D gene TRBD1, 6 bases. The CDR3 consists of 17 residues. Germline-derived CDR1 and CDR2 are LNHNV and YYDKDF (reference sequence). V was trimmed by 0 bases and J by 2 bases, leaving 14 bases between them. The CDR3 DNA sequence: TGTGCCACCAGCAGAGACACAGGGTATGAAACCAAAAACATTCAGTACTTC. Translating it yields CATSRDTGYETKNIQYF.